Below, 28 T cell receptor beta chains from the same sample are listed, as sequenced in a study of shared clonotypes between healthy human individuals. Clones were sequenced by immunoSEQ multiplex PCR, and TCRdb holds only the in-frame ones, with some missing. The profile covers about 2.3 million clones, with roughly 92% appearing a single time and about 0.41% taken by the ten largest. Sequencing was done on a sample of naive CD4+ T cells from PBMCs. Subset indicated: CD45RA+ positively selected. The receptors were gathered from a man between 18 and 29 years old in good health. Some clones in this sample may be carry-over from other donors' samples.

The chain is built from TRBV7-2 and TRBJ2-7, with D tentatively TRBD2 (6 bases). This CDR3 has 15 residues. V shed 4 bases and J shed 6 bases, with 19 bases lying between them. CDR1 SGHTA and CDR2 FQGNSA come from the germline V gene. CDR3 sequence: CASSSPSSGGGEQYF. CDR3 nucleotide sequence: TGTGCCAGCAGCTCCCCCTCTAGTGGGGGAGGCGAGCAGTACTTC. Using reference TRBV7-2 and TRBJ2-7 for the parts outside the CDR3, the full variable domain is GAGVSQSPSNKVTEKGKDVELRCDPISGHTALYWYRQSLGQGLEFLIYFQGNSAPDKSGLPSDRFSAERTGGSVSTLTIQRTQQEDSAVYLCASSSPSSGGGEQYFGPGTRLTVT.

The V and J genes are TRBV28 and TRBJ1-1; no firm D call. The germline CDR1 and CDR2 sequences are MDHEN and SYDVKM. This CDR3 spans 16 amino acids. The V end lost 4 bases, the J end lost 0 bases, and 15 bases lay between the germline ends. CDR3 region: CASSSPRTGMNTEAFF. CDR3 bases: TGTGCCAGCAGTTCCCCTCGAACGGGCATGAACACTGAAGCTTTCTTT.

The CDR3 reads CASSLVFPNEQFF. The CDR3 bases are TGCGCCAGCAGCTTGGTTTTTCCGAATGAGCAGTTCTTC. The chain employs TRBV5-1 and TRBJ2-1; D gene uncertain. The V end was cut by 0 bases, the J end by 7 bases, with 8 bases between. Germline values: CDR1 SGHRS, CDR2 YFSETQ. CDR3 length: 13 residues. The full variable domain, in which reference TRBV5-1 and TRBJ2-1 provide the parts outside the CDR3, is KAGVTQTPRYLIKTRGQQVTLSCSPISGHRSVSWYQQTPGQGLQFLFEYFSETQRNKGNFPGRFSGRQFSNSRSEMNVSTLELGDSALYLCASSLVFPNEQFFGPGTRLTVL.

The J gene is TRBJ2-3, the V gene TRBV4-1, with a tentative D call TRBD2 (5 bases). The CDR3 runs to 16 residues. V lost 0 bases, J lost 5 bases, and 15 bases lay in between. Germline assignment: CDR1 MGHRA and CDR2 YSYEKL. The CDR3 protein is CASSQDRSGNVDTQYF. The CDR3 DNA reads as TGCGCCAGCAGCCAAGATCGGTCCGGGAATGTAGATACGCAGTATTTT.

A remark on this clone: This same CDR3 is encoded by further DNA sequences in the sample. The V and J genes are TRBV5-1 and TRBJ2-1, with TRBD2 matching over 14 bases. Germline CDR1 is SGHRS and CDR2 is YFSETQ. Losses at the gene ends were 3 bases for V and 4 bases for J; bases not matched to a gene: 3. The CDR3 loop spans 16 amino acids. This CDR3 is CASSWGLAGDYNEQFF. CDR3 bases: TGCGCCAGCAGCTGGGGACTAGCGGGAGATTACAATGAGCAGTTCTTC.

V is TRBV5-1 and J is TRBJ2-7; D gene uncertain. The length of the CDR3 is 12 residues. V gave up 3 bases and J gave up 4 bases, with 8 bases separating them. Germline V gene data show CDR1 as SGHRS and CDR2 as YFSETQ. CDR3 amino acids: CASSSTLYEQYF. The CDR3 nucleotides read TGCGCCAGCAGCTCGACGCTTTACGAGCAGTACTTC.

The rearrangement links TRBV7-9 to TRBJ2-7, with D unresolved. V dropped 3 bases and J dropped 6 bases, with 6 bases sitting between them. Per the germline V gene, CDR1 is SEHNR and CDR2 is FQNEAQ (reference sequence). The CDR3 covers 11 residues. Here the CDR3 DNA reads TGTGCCAGCAGCTTGAGGTCCGAGCAGTACTTC. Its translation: CASSLRSEQYF.

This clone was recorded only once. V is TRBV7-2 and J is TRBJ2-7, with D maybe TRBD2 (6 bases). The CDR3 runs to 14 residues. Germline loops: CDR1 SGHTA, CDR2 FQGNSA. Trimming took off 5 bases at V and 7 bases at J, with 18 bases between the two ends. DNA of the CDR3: TGTGCCAGCAGCCCGAGTGGGCGGGGCACAGAGCAGTACTTC. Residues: CASSPSGRGTEQYF. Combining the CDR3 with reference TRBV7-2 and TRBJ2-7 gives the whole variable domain GAGVSQSPSNKVTEKGKDVELRCDPISGHTALYWYRQSLGQGLEFLIYFQGNSAPDKSGLPSDRFSAERTGGSVSTLTIQRTQQEDSAVYLCASSPSGRGTEQYFGPGTRLTVT.

CDR3 bases: TGTGCCAGCAGCTTCCGCGGGGAAGGCACAGATACGCAGTATTTT. It is translated as CASSFRGEGTDTQYF. The rearrangement joins TRBV5-4 to TRBJ2-3; possible D gene TRBD2, 6 bases. V was pared by 2 bases and J by 1 base, with 11 bases between. CDR1 and CDR2 (germline): SGHNT, YYREEE (reference sequence). The CDR3 covers 15 residues.

DNA of the CDR3: TGTGCCAGTTTGGGAGGGGTTGAAGCTTTCTTT. It is translated as CASLGGVEAFF. The rearrangement links TRBV28 to TRBJ1-1, with D perhaps TRBD1 (5 bases). The germline gives CDR1 MDHEN, CDR2 SYDVKM. The germline V and J ends were trimmed by 9 bases and 7 bases, with 12 bases remaining between them. This CDR3 has 11 amino acids.

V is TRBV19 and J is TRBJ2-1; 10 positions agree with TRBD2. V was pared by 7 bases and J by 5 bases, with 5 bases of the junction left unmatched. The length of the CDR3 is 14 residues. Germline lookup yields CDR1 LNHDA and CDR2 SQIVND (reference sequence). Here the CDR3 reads CASTKAGGHNEQFF. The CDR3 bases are TGTGCCAGTACGAAAGCGGGAGGGCACAATGAGCAGTTCTTC.

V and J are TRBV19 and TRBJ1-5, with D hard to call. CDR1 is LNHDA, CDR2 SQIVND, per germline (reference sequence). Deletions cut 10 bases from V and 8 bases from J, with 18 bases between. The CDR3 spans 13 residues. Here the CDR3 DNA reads TGTGCCACCACGACCCGACCACTAGAGCCCCAGCATTTT. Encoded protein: CATTTRPLEPQHF.

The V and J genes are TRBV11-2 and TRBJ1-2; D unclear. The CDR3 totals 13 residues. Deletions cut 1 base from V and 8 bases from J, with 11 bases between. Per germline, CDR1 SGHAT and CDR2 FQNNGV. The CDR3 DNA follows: TGTGCCAGCAGCTTAGGTTCGGTCGGGGGCTACACCTTC. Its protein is CASSLGSVGGYTF. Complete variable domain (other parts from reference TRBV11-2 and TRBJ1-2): EAGVAQSPRYKIIEKRQSVAFWCNPISGHATLYWYQQILGQGPKLLIQFQNNGVVDDSQLPKDRFSAERLKGVDSTLKIQPAKLEDSAVYLCASSLGSVGGYTFGSGTRLTVV.

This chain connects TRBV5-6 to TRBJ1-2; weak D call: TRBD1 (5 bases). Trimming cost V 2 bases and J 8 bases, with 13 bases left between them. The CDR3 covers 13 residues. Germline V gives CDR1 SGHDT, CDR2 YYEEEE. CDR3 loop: CASSFGTQGGYTF. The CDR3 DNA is TGTGCCAGCAGCTTCGGGACCCAGGGAGGCTACACCTTC.

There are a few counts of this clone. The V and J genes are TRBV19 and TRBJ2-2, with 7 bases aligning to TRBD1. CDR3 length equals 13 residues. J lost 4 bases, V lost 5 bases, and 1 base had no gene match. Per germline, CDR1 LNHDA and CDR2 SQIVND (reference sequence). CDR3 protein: CASSDRATGELFF. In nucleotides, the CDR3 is TGTGCCAGTAGTGACAGGGCCACCGGGGAGCTGTTTTTT. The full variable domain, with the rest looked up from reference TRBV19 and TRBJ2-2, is DGGITQSPKYLFRKEGQNVTLSCEQNLNHDAMYWYRQDPGQGLRLIYYSQIVNDFQKGDIAEGYSVSREKKESFPLTVTSAQKNPTAFYLCASSDRATGELFFGEGSRLTVL.

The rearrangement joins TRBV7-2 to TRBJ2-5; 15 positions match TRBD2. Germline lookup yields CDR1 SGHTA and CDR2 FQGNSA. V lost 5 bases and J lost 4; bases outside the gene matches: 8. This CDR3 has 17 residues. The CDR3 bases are TGTGCCAGCAGCATTCGCCTGGGACTAGCGGGAGGAGAGACCCAGTACTTC. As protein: CASSIRLGLAGGETQYF.

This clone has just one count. The CDR3: CASSHTGKNQPQHF. The CDR3 bases are TGTGCCAGCAGCCATACAGGAAAAAATCAGCCCCAGCATTTT. The chain recombines TRBV4-2 with TRBJ1-5, with D perhaps matching TRBD1 (5 bases). The CDR3 is 14 residues long. In germline, CDR1 is LGHNA, CDR2 YNFKEQ. V was shortened by 3 bases and J by 4 bases, with 10 bases between the two germline ends.

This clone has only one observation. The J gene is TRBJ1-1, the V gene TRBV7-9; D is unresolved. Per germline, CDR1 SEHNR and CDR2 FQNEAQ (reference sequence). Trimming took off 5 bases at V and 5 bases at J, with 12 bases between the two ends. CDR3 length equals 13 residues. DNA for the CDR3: TGTGCCAGCAGCACTCTTAGTAGGACTGAAGCTTTCTTT. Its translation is CASSTLSRTEAFF. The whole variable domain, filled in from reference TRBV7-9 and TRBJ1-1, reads DTGVSQNPRHKITKRGQNVTFRCDPISEHNRLYWYRQTLGQGPEFLTYFQNEAQLEKSRLLSDRFSAERPKGSFSTLEIQRTEQGDSAMYLCASSTLSRTEAFFGQGTRLTVV.

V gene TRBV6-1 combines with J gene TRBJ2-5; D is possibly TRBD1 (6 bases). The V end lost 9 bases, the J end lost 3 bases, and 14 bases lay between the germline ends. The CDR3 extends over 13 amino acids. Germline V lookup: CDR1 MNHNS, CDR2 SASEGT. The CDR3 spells CASTKQGEETQYF. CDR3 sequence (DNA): TGTGCCAGTACAAAACAGGGAGAAGAGACCCAGTACTTC.

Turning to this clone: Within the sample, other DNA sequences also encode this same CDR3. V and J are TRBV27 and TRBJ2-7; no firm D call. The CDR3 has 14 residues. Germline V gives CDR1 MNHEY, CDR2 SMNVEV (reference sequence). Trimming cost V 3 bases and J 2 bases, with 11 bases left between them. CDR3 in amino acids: CASSFLAGAYEQYF. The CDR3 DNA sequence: TGTGCCAGCAGTTTTCTGGCCGGAGCCTACGAGCAGTACTTC.

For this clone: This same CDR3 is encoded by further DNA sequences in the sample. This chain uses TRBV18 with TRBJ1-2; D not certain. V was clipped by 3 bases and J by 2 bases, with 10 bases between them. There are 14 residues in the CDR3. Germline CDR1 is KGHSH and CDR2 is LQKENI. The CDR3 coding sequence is TGTGCCAGCTCACCCACCGAGTCCAACTATGGCTACACCTTC. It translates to CASSPTESNYGYTF.

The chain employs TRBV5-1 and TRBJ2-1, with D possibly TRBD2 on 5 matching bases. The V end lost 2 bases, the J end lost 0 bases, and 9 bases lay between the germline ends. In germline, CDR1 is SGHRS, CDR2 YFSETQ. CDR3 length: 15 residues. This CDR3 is CASSLTSVSYNEQFF. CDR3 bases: TGCGCCAGCAGCTTAACTAGTGTCTCCTACAATGAGCAGTTCTTC.

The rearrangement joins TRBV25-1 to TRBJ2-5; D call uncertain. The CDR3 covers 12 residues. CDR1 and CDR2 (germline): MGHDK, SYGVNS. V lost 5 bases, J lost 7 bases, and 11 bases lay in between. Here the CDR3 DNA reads TGTGCCAGCAGTCCGGGTCCGAGGACCCAGTACTTC. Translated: CASSPGPRTQYF.

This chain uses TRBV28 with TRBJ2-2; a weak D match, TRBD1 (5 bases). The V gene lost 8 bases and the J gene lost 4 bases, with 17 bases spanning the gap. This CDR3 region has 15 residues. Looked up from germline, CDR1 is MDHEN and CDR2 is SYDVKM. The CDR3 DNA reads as TGTGCCAGCGAGACGGGCAGGGTGGGCACCGGGGAGCTGTTTTTT. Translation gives CASETGRVGTGELFF.

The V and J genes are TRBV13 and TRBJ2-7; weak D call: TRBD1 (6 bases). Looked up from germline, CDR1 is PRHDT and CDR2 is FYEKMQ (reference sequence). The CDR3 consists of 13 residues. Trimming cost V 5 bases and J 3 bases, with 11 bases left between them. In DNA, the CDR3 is TGTGCCAGCAGCGGCAGGGGAAGCTACGAGCAGTACTTC. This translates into CASSGRGSYEQYF.

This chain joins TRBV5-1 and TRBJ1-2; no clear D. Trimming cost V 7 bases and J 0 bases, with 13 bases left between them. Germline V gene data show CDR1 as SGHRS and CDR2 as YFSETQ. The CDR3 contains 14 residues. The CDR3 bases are TGCGCCAGCGCTCCCGACACCGCTAACTATGGCTACACCTTC. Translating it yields CASAPDTANYGYTF.

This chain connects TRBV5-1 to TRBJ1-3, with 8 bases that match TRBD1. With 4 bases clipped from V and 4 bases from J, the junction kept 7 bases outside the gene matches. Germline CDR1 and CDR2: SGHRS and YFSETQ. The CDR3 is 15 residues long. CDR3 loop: CASSDLRTGGNTIYF. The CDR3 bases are TGCGCCAGCAGCGACTTGAGGACAGGGGGAAACACCATATATTTT.

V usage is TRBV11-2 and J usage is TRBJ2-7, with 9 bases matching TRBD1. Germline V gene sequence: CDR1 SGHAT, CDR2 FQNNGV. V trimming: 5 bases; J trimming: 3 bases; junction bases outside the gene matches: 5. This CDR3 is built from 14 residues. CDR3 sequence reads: CASSTGTGNYEQYF. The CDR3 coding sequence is TGTGCCAGCAGCACAGGGACAGGGAACTACGAGCAGTACTTC. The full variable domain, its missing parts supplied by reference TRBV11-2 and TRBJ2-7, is EAGVAQSPRYKIIEKRQSVAFWCNPISGHATLYWYQQILGQGPKLLIQFQNNGVVDDSQLPKDRFSAERLKGVDSTLKIQPAKLEDSAVYLCASSTGTGNYEQYFGPGTRLTVT.